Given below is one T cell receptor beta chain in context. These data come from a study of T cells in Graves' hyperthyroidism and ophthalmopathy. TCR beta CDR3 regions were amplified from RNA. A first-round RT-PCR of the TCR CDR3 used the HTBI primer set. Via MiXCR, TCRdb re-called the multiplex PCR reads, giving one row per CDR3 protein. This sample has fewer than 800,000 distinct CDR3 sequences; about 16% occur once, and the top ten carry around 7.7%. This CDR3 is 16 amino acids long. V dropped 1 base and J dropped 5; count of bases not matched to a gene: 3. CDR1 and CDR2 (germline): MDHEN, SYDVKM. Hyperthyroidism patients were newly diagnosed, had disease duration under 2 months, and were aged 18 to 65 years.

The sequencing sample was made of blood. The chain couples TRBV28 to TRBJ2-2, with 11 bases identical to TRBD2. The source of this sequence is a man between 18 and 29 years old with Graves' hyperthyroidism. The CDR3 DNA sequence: TGTGCCAGCAGTTTATCCTCTAGCGGGAGGACCGGGGAGCTGTTTTTT. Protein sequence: CASSLSSSGRTGELFF.